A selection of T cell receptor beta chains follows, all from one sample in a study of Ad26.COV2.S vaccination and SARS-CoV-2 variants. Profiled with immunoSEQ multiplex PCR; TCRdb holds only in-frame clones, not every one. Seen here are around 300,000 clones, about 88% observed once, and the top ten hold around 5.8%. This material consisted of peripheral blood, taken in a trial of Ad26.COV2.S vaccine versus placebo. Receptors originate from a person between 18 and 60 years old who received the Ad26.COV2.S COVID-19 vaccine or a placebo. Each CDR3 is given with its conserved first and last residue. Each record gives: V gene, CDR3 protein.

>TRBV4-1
CASSPSGTLNTGELFF
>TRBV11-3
CASSDNEKLFF
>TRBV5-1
CASSLGSRDTQYF
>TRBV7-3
CASSSLGVTDTQYF
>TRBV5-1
CASSAGGHGNTIYF
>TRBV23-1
CASSPMINSPLHF
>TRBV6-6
CATLQTSTDTQYF
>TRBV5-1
CASSVSTGRNQPQHF
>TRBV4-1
CASSQVDGASYEQYF
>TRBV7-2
CASSFGGTVNEQYF
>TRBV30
CAWSSRTGKGSDTQYF
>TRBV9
CASSVDGDNYEQYF
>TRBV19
CASSRTGGPYEQYF
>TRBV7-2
CASSSLAGGGELFF
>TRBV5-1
CASSGGTVPYEQYF
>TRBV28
CASSLKREADEQFF
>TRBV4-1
CASSQTGTGVSNEQFF
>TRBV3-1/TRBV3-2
CASSQGGGAGETQYF
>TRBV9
CASSVDQGPTYEQYF
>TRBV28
CASIRRTNEKLFF
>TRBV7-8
CASSLFSGTNNEQFF
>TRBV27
CASTPGQGAKLSYNEQFF
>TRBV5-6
CASSSREGSDTQYF
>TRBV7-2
CASSAGTGEVQYF
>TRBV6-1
CASSDVAVYNSPLHF
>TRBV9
CASSPPSIGNSPLHF
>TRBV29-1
CSKRDVHAEQYF
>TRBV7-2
CASSGEQLYGYTF
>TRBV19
CASRPEGRGYSNQPQHF
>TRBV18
CASSPTTGFGNTEAFF
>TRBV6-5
CASSLTQTVNTEAFF
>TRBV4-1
CASSQGISGPHQETQYF
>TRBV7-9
CASSADLAETQYF
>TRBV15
CATIKGTSTNEKLFF
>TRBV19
CASSSTVAGGLYEQYF
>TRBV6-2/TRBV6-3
CASSYSYQPQHF